The 11 T cell receptor beta chains presented below share a single source sample, sequenced in a study of post-analysis software for immune sequencing data. What these receptors recognize is not known. TCR beta cDNA libraries had unique molecular identifiers. TCRdb fed the PCR reads into MiXCR, producing one record per CDR3 protein. Among approximately 160,000 distinct CDR3 sequences listed, about 30% were seen once. Notes on the study in general: Included in a set of a handful of TRBV segments more frequent in patients than controls were TRBV5-6, TRBV5-1 and TRBV20-1.

Sequencing was done on a sample of blood. The receptor source for this set is a girl between 5 and 17 years old with multiple sclerosis.

This clonotype turned up a few times. The chain uses TRBV10-3 and TRBJ1-4, with 8 bases that match TRBD1. Trimming at V came to 6 bases and at J to 8 bases, leaving 5 bases not matched to a gene. CDR3 length equals 13 residues. Per the germline V gene, CDR1 is ENHRY and CDR2 is SYGVKD. CDR3 in amino acids: CAIREDRDEKLFF. CDR3 sequence (DNA): TGTGCCATCAGGGAGGACAGGGACGAAAAACTGTTTTTT.

The chain links TRBV28 to TRBJ2-7, with D possibly being TRBD2 (6 bases). The length of the CDR3 is 15 residues. The V and J ends lost 5 bases and 4 bases respectively, with 18 bases between them. Germline values: CDR1 MDHEN, CDR2 SYDVKM. The CDR3 coding sequence is TGTGCCAGCAGTCCACCCGGGAGCGTGGGGTACGAGCAGTACTTC. Translation: CASSPPGSVGYEQYF. Supplemented by reference TRBV28 and TRBJ2-7, the full variable domain reads DVKVTQSSRYLVKRTGEKVFLECVQDMDHENMFWYRQDPGLGLRLIYFSYDVKMKEKGDIPEGYSVSREKKERFSLILESASTNQTSMYLCASSPPGSVGYEQYFGPGTRLTVT.

This sequence joins TRBV29-1 and TRBJ2-7; weak D call: TRBD2 (6 bases). Trimming pared 3 bases from V and 2 bases from J, leaving 11 bases between. Germline V gene lookup returns CDR1 SQVTM and CDR2 ANQGSEA. This CDR3 comprises 13 residues. In nucleotides, the CDR3 is TGCAGCGTTGAGGGGGACTCGACCTACGAGCAGTACTTC. Translation gives CSVEGDSTYEQYF.

This clonotype was observed a few times. The chain is built from TRBV3-1 and TRBJ1-4, with D maybe TRBD1 (5 bases). V dropped 9 bases and J dropped 6 bases, with 17 bases sitting between them. The CDR3 covers 14 residues. Germline V gene data show CDR1 as LGHDT and CDR2 as YNNKEL (reference sequence). The CDR3 sequence is CASQRGRGDEKLFF. The CDR3 region has the DNA TGTGCCAGTCAGCGGGGCAGAGGGGATGAAAAACTGTTTTTT.

The chain is built from TRBV2 and TRBJ1-2; TRBD1 might be the D (5 bases). Trimming took off 7 bases at V and 5 bases at J, with 14 bases between the two ends. This CDR3 comprises 13 residues. CDR1 is SNHLY and CDR2 is FYNNEI in the germline V gene. Here the CDR3 reads CASNPGTDYGYTF. CDR3 coding DNA: TGTGCCAGCAACCCCGGGACGGATTATGGCTACACCTTC.

This clonotype came up a few times. The chain combines TRBV3-1 with TRBJ2-1; TRBD1 is a possible D gene (5 bases). The J call may not be correct, given that the DNA end is closer to TRBJ2-7. Looked up from germline, CDR1 is LGHDT and CDR2 is YNNKEL (reference sequence). This CDR3 contains 15 residues. CDR3 DNA: TGTGCCAGCAGCCAAGATGCGACAGCATACAATGAGCAGTACTTC. It translates to CASSQDATAYNEQYF.

The rearrangement uses TRBV27 and TRBJ2-6; D unresolved. This CDR3 is built from 13 residues. CDR1 and CDR2 from the germline V gene are MNHEY and SMNVEV (reference sequence). V dropped 6 bases and J dropped 2 bases, with 5 bases sitting between them. The CDR3 bases are TGTGCCAGCAGGTCCCCTGGGGCCAACGTCCTGACTTTC. This sequence encodes CASRSPGANVLTF. Based on the CDR3 plus reference TRBV27 and TRBJ2-6, the full variable domain is EAQVTQNPRYLITVTGKKLTVTCSQNMNHEYMSWYRQDPGLGLRQIYYSMNVEVTDKGDVPEGYKVSRKEKRNFPLILESPSPNQTSLYFCASRSPGANVLTFGAGSRLTVL.

This clonotype has ten or more counts. The rearrangement joins TRBV20-1 to TRBJ2-7; TRBD2 might be the D (6 bases). The CDR3 spans 12 residues. Per germline, CDR1 DFQATT and CDR2 SNEGSKA (reference sequence). In DNA, the CDR3 is TGCACCCACTCGGGCGGGACGGGCGAGCAGTACTTC. Amino acid sequence: CTHSGGTGEQYF.

The V call is TRBV5-1, the J call TRBJ2-5; TRBD1 might be the D (6 bases). Trimming pared 5 bases from V and 2 bases from J, leaving 13 bases between. In germline, CDR1 is SGHRS, CDR2 YFSETQ. This CDR3 comprises 14 residues. CDR3 coding DNA: TGCGCCAGCAGTCTACAGGGTAGGCAAGAGACCCAGTACTTC. Translating gives CASSLQGRQETQYF.

This clonotype was counted at least ten times. The V call is TRBV4-1, the J call TRBJ2-7, with 8 bases fitting TRBD2. The CDR3 runs 15 residues. CDR1 and CDR2 (germline): MGHRA, YSYEKL. V gave up 0 bases and J gave up 9 bases; unmatched junction bases: 10. Written as DNA, the CDR3 is TGCGCCAGCAGCCAAGATAGAGGGACTAGGCTCGGGCAGTACTTC. Protein sequence: CASSQDRGTRLGQYF.

Points on this clonotype: This sequence may be a read error, since a much larger clone differs from it by one base. V gene TRBV5-6 combines with J gene TRBJ2-7; 8 positions agree with TRBD2. Per the germline V gene, CDR1 is SGHDT and CDR2 is YYEEEE. CDR3 length equals 14 residues. V shed 4 bases, J shed 1 base, and the junction held 4 bases outside the gene matches. CDR3 sequence: CASSRAGVSYEQYF. The CDR3, as DNA: TGTGCCAGCAGCCGAGCGGGAGTGTCCTACGAGCAGTACTTC.